A single sample is the source of the 12 T cell receptor beta chains below, sequenced in a study of control samples from healthy donors and cancer patients. Sequencing was performed with immunoSEQ multiplex PCR; in TCRdb, only in-frame clones are kept and a portion is missing. The sample contains 75,000 to 80,000 clones, around nine tenths of which appear only once. The sample comprised PBMCs. Receptor source: a woman aged 45-65 years with colorectal cancer.

This chain joins TRBV29-1 and TRBJ1-1, with a weak D call TRBD1 (5 bases). Germline V gene sequence: CDR1 SQVTM, CDR2 ANQGSEA. The germline V and J ends were trimmed by 3 bases and 9 bases, with 8 bases remaining between them. This CDR3 is 10 amino acids long. The CDR3 region is CSVDAGQAFF. The DNA for the CDR3 is TGCAGCGTTGATGCGGGGCAAGCTTTCTTT.

The gene calls are TRBV27 and TRBJ2-5; D not resolved. The CDR3 sequence is 14 residues long. Germline V CDR1 and CDR2: MNHEY, SMNVEV (reference sequence). The ends were cut back, 10 bases at V and 1 base at J, with 16 bases in the middle. CDR3 sequence reads: CATRPGWAQETQYF. For the CDR3, the DNA is TGTGCCACCAGGCCGGGTTGGGCCCAAGAGACCCAGTACTTC.

In this sample, this clone turned up many times. The rearrangement joins TRBV5-1 to TRBJ1-2; a weak D match, TRBD1 (6 bases). Germline CDR1 is SGHRS and CDR2 is YFSETQ. The CDR3 runs 13 residues. V gave up 4 bases and J gave up 0 bases, with 7 bases separating them. The chain's CDR3 is CASSRDTNYGYTF. The CDR3 nucleotides read TGCGCCAGCAGCCGGGACACTAACTATGGCTACACCTTC.

The J gene is TRBJ2-2, the V gene TRBV29-1, with 9 positions matching TRBD2. Unmatched junction bases numbered 8, after V lost 3 bases and J lost 3 bases. Germline CDR1 and CDR2: SQVTM and ANQGSEA. The CDR3 length is 16 residues. The CDR3, as DNA: TGCAGCGTTGATGGTATGCAGCGGGGGGACACCGGGGAGCTGTTTTTT. It translates to CSVDGMQRGDTGELFF.

The chain has TRBV28 and TRBJ1-1; D possibly corresponds to TRBD1 (6 bases). Trimming took off 6 bases at V and 8 bases at J, with 10 bases between the two ends. The CDR3 runs 11 residues. CDR1 and CDR2 (germline): MDHEN, SYDVKM. CDR3 DNA: TGTGCCAGCAGAGATGACAGGGAAGCTTTCTTT. This translates into CASRDDREAFF.

This rearrangement joins TRBV5-1 to TRBJ1-4, with a weak D call TRBD1 (6 bases). Per germline, CDR1 SGHRS and CDR2 YFSETQ. Trimming cost V 5 bases and J 8 bases, with 16 bases left between them. This CDR3 is 14 amino acids long. This CDR3 is CASRVGLRGEKLFF. As DNA, the CDR3 is TGCGCCAGCAGGGTCGGTCTCAGGGGCGAAAAACTGTTTTTT.

This clone was detected only a few times. The chain employs TRBV6-6 and TRBJ2-7, with TRBD1 identical over 7 bases. J lost 5 bases, V lost 6 bases, and 1 base had no gene match. This CDR3 region has 11 residues. Germline V CDR1 and CDR2: MNHNY, SVGAGI (reference sequence). CDR3 sequence (DNA): TGTGCCAGCAGAGACAGGGACGAGCAGTACGTC. Protein: CASRDRDEQYV.

The V gene is TRBV5-4, the J gene TRBJ2-1, with 7 bases matching TRBD1. With 0 bases clipped from V and 4 bases from J, the junction kept 7 bases outside the gene matches. The CDR3 length is 16 residues. CDR1 and CDR2 (germline): SGHNT, YYREEE (reference sequence). Written as DNA, the CDR3 is TGTGCCAGCAGCTTGGGAGAGGGGGCCTGGTACAATGAGCAGTTCTTC. Protein: CASSLGEGAWYNEQFF.

The chain joins TRBV10-3 to TRBJ2-5; TRBD1 matches 7 bases. The germline CDR1 and CDR2 sequences are ENHRY and SYGVKD. J lost 11 bases, V lost 3 bases, and 6 bases had no gene match. The CDR3 loop spans 12 amino acids. DNA of the CDR3: TGTGCCATCAGTGATGTAAGGGGGCCTCAGTACTTC. It translates to CAISDVRGPQYF.

This clone was recorded once. This chain links TRBV19 with TRBJ1-4; 9 bases are a match to TRBD1. CDR1 and CDR2 from the germline V gene are LNHDA and SQIVND (reference sequence). V shed 10 bases and J 5 bases; nucleotides not matched to a gene: 5. The CDR3 contains 13 residues. The chain's CDR3 is CATRTGVNEKLFF. CDR3 in DNA: TGTGCCACCCGGACAGGGGTGAATGAAAAACTGTTTTTT.

The rearrangement uses TRBV5-8 and TRBJ1-5, with D unclear. Looked up from germline, CDR1 is SGHTS and CDR2 is YDEGEE. The CDR3 loop spans 15 amino acids. V gave up 7 bases and J gave up 1 base, with 15 bases separating them. CDR3 sequence reads: CASRRSGMSNQPQHF. As DNA, the CDR3 is TGTGCCAGCCGAAGGTCCGGGATGAGCAATCAGCCCCAGCATTTT.

The genes are TRBV27 and TRBJ1-4, with 9 bases identical to TRBD1. This CDR3 is built from 13 residues. After removal of 7 bases from V and 8 bases from J, the junction contained 5 bases not matched to a gene. Germline CDR1 and CDR2: MNHEY and SMNVEV (reference sequence). CDR3: CASKQGAEEKLFF. CDR3 nucleotide sequence: TGTGCCAGCAAACAGGGGGCAGAGGAAAAACTGTTTTTT.